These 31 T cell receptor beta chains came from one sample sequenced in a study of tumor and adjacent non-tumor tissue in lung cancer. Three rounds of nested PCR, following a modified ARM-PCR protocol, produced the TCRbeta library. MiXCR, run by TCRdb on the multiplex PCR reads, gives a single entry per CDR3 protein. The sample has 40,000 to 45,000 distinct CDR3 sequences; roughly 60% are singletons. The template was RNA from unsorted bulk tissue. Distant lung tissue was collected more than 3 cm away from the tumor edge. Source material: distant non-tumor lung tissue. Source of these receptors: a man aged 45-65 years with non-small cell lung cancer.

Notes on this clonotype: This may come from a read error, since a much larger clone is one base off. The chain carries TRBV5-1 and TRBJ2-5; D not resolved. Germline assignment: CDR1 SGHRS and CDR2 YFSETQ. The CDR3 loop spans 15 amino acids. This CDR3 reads CASSLGGVPGEIQYF. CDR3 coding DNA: TGCGCCAGCAGCTTGGGTGGAGTACCAGGAGAGATCCAGTACTTC. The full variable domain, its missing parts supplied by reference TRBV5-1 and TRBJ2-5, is KAGVTQTPRYLIKTRGQQVTLSCSPISGHRSVSWYQQTPGQGLQFLFEYFSETQRNKGNFPGRFSGRQFSNSRSEMNVSTLELGDSALYLCASSLGGVPGEIQYFGPGTRLLVL.

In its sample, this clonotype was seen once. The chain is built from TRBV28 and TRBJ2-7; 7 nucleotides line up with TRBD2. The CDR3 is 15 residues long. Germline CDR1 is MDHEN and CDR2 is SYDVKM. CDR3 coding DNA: TGTGCATACAGTTCACCAGCGGGGACCTCCCGCGGGCAGTACTTC. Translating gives CAYSSPAGTSRGQYF.

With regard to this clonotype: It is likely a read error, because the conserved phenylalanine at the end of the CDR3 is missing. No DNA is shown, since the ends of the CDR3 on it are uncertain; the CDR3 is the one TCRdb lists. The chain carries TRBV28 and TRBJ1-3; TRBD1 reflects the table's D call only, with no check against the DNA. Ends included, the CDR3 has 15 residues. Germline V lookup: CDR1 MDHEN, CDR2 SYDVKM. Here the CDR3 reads CASSSITGAGNTLYS.

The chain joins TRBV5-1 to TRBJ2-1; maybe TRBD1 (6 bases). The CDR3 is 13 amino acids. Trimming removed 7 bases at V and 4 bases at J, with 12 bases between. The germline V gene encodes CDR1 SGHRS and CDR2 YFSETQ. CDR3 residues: CASGPGQYNEQFF. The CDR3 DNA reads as TGCGCCAGCGGCCCCGGACAGTACAATGAGCAGTTCTTC. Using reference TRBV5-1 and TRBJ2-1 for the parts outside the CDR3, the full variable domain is KAGVTQTPRYLIKTRGQQVTLSCSPISGHRSVSWYQQTPGQGLQFLFEYFSETQRNKGNFPGRFSGRQFSNSRSEMNVSTLELGDSALYLCASGPGQYNEQFFGPGTRLTVL.

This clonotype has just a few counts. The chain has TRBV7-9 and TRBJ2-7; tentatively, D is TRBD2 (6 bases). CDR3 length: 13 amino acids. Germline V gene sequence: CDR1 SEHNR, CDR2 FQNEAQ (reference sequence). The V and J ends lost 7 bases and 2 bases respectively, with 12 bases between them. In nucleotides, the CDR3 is TGTGCCAGCACGACCGGGGAGGCCTACGAGCAGTACTTC. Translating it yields CASTTGEAYEQYF.

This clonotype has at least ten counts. The CDR3 coding sequence is TGTGCCAGCATATCGGTGGTAGCGGGGGGCTACGAGCAGTACTTC. It yields the protein CASISVVAGGYEQYF. The chain uses TRBV28 and TRBJ2-7; 10 positions match TRBD2. Per germline, CDR1 MDHEN and CDR2 SYDVKM. This CDR3 is built from 15 residues. The J segment lost 3 bases and the V segment lost 7 bases, leaving 9 bases of the junction unmatched.

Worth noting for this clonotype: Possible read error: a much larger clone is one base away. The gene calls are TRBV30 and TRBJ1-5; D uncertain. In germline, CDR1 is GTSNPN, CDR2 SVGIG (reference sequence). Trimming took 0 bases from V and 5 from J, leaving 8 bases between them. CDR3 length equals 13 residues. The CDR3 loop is CAWSVRDDQPQHF. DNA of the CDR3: TGTGCCTGGAGTGTACGGGATGATCAGCCCCAGCATTTT.

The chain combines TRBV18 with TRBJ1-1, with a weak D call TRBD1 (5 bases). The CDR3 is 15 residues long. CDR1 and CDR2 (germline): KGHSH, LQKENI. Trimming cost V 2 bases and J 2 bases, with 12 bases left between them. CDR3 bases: TGTGCCAGCTCACCAGGGGCCGCGATCAACACTGAAGCTTTCTTT. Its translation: CASSPGAAINTEAFF.

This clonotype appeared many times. For the CDR3, the DNA is TGTGCCAGCAGGGAGACACAGGGAGTGGCCCAAGAGCAGTACTTC. As protein: CASRETQGVAQEQYF. The rearrangement links TRBV7-8 to TRBJ2-7; a possible D gene is TRBD1 (6 bases). CDR1 SGHVS and CDR2 FQNEAQ come from the germline V gene. V lost 6 bases and J lost 7, with 22 bases in between. The CDR3 extends over 15 amino acids.

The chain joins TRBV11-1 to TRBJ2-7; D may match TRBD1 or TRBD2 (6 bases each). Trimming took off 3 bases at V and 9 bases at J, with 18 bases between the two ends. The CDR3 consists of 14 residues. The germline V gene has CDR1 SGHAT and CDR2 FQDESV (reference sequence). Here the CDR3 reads CASSLEGQSYGQYF. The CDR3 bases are TGTGCCAGCAGCTTGGAGGGACAATCCTATGGGCAGTACTTC.

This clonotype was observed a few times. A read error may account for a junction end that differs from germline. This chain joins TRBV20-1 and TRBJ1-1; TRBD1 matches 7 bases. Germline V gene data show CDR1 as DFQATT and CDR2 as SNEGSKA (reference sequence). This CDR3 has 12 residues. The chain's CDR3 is CSTRDRSTEAFF. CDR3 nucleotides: TGCAGTACTAGGGACAGATCCACTGAAGCTTTCTTT.

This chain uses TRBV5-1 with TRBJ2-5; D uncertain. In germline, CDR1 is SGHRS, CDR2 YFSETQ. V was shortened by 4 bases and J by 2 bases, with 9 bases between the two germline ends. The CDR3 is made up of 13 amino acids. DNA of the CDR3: TGCGCCAGCAGCAGTTCAATTCAAGAGACCCAGTACTTC. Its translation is CASSSSIQETQYF.

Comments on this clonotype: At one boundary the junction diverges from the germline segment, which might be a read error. The CDR3 region is CASRSDRHGNTF. Here the CDR3 DNA reads TGTGCCAGTAGGAGTGACAGGCATGGCAACACCTTC. The chain has TRBV11-2 and TRBJ1-2; possibly TRBD1 for D (6 bases). The CDR3 consists of 12 residues. Germline V gene lookup returns CDR1 SGHAT and CDR2 FQNNGV.

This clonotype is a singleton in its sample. CDR3 amino acids: CSDACSKRDTQYF. The CDR3 DNA is TGCAGCGATGCATGCTCCAAGAGGGATACGCAGTATTTT. The chain has TRBV29-1 and TRBJ2-3; unclear D gene. CDR3 length: 13 amino acids. V shed 7 bases and J shed 6 bases, with 17 bases lying between them. Germline V CDR1 and CDR2: SQVTM, ANQGSEA.

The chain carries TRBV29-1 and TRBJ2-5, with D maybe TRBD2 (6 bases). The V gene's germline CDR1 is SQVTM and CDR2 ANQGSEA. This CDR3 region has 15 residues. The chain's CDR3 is CNIGSGGVPGETQYF. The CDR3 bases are TGCAACATCGGATCAGGCGGGGTTCCGGGGGAGACCCAGTACTTC.

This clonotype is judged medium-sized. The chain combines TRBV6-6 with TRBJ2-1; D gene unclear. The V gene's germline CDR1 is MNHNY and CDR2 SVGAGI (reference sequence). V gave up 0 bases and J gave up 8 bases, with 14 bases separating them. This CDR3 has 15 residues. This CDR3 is CASSYSPLALDEQFF. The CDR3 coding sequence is TGTGCCAGCAGTTACTCCCCTCTGGCCTTGGATGAGCAGTTCTTC.

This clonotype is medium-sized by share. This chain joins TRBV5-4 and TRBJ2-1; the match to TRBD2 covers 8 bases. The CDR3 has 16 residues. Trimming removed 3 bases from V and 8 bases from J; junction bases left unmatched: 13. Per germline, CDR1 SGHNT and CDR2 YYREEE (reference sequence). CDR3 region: CASSWESGGHLDEQFF. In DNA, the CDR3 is TGTGCCAGCAGCTGGGAGAGCGGGGGCCACCTTGATGAGCAGTTCTTC.

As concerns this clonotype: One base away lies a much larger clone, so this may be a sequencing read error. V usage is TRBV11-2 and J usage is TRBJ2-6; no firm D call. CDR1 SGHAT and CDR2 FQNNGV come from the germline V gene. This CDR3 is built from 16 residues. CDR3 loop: CTSSWSDLSGANVLTF. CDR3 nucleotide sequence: TGTACCAGCAGCTGGTCAGACCTCTCTGGGGCCAACGTCCTGACTTTC. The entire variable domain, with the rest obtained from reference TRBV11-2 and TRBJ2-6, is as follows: EAGVAQSPRYKIIEKRQSVAFWCNPISGHATLYWYQQILGQGPKLLIQFQNNGVVDDSQLPKDRFSAERLKGVDSTLKIQPAKLEDSAVYLCTSSWSDLSGANVLTFGAGSRLTVL.

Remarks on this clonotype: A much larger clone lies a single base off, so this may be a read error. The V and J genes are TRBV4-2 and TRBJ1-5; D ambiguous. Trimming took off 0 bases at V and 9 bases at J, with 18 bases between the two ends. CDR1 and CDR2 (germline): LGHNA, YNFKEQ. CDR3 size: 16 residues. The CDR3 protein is CASSQDVRWGTWPQHF. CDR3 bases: TGTGCCAGCAGCCAAGATGTACGGTGGGGAACTTGGCCCCAGCATTTT.

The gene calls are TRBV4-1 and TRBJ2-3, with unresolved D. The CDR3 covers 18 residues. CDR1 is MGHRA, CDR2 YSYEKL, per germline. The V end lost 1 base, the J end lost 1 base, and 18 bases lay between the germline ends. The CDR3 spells CASSQVSFLDPRTDTQYF. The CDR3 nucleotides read TGCGCCAGCAGCCAAGTAAGTTTCCTGGACCCTCGCACAGATACGCAGTATTTT.

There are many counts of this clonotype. Here the CDR3 DNA reads TGTGCCAGCAGTTTCCTAGCCCGACAGGGGTCTTCTGGGGCCAACGTCCTGACTTTC. Residues: CASSFLARQGSSGANVLTF. The chain recombines TRBV12-3 or TRBV12-4 with TRBJ2-6; 8 nucleotides match TRBD1. This CDR3 has 19 residues. Losses at the gene ends were 3 bases for V and 1 base for J; bases not matched to a gene: 11.

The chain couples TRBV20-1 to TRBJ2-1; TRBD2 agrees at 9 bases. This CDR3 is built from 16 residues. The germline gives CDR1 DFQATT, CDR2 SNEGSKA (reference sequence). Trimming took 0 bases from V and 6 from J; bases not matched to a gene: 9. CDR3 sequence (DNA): TGCAGTGCTAGAGATAGTGCGGGAGGGTCTTTCAATGAGCAGTTCTTC. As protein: CSARDSAGGSFNEQFF.

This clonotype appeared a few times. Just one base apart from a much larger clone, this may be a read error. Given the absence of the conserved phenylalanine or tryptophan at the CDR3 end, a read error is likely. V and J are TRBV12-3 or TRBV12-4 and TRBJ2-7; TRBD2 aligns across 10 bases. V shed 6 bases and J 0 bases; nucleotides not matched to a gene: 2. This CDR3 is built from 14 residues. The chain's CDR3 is CASSSSGSSYEQYL. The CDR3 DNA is TGTGCCAGCAGCTCTAGCGGGAGCTCCTACGAGCAGTACTTG.

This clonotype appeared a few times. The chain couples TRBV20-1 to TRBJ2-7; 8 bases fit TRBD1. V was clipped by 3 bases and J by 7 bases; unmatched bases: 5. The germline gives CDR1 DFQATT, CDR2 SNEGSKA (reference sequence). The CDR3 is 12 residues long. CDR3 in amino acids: CSASRQGREQYF. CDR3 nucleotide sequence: TGCAGTGCTAGCCGACAGGGGAGGGAGCAGTACTTC.

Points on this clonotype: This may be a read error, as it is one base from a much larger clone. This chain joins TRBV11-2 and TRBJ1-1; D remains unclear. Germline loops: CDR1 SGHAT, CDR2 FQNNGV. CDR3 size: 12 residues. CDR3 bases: TGTGCCAGCAGCCCCGTGAAGGACTCAACTTCCTTT. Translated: CASSPVKDSTSF.

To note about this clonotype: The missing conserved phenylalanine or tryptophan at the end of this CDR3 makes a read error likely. CDR3 residues: CASSYPTRGLETQYL. The DNA for the CDR3 is TGCGCCAGCAGCTACCCGACAAGGGGCCTTGAGACCCAGTACCTC. V is TRBV5-1 and J is TRBJ2-5; a weak D match, TRBD1 (5 bases). Germline V gene lookup returns CDR1 SGHRS and CDR2 YFSETQ. The CDR3 runs to 15 residues. V lost 3 bases, J lost 5 bases, and 17 bases lay in between.

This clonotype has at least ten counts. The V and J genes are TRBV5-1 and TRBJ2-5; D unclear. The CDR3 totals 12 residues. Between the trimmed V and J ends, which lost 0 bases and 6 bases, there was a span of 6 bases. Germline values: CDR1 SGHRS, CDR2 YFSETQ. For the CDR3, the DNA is TGCGCCAGCAGCTTGGCTGGGAAGACCCAGTACTTC. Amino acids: CASSLAGKTQYF.

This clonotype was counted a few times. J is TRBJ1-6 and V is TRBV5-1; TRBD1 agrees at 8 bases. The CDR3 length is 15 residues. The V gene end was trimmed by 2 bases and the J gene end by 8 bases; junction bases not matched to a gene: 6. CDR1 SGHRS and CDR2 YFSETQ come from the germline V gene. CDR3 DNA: TGCGCCAGCAGCTTTAAGACAGGGGAGGATTCACCCCTCCACTTT. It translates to CASSFKTGEDSPLHF.

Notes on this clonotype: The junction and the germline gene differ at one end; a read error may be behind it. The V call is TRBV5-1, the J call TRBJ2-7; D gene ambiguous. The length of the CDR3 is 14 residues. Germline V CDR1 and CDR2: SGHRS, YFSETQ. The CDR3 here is CACSLVISPYEQYF. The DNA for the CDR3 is TGCGCCTGCAGCTTGGTAATCTCTCCCTACGAGCAGTACTTT.

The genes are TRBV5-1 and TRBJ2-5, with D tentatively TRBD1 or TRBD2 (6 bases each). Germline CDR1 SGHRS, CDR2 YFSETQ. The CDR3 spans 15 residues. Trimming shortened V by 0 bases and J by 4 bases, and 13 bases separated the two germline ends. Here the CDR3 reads CASSLERGRGETQYF. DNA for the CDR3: TGCGCCAGCAGCTTGGAACGGGGGCGGGGAGAGACCCAGTACTTC.

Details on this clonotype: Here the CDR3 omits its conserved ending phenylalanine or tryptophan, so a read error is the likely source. CDR3 residues: CASSLITSSIQYNEQFL. The CDR3 nucleotides read TGTGCCAGCAGCTTGATCACTTCCTCGATACAATATAATGAGCAGTTCTTA. The chain uses TRBV5-6 and TRBJ2-1; D is ambiguous. This CDR3 is built from 17 residues. The germline V and J ends were trimmed by 1 base and 7 bases, with 21 bases remaining between them. In germline, CDR1 is SGHDT, CDR2 YYEEEE.